These 22 T cell receptor beta chains originate from one sample sequenced in a study of graft-versus-host responses after intestinal transplantation (dated by TCRdb to 2020 to 2022). Taken with the paper, the label for time point translates to: cells obtained before transplantation from donor or recipient. No antigens are known for them. The library relied on the immunoSEQ multiplex PCR assay. TCRdb's version of the immuneACCESS table is confined to in-frame rearrangements and falls short of the full clone set. An unresolved V gene accounts for under half of the shortfall where checked; the remainder is of unknown origin. The sample table holds around 100,000 clones, of which 85% to 95% were seen once. Roughly 0.24% of the sample is taken by the ten largest. The input for sequencing was unstimulated CD4+ T cells sorted from spleen or lymph node cells, taken before transplant. Receptors were obtained from a human donor who was the organ donor for an intestinal transplant.

The chain couples TRBV28 to TRBJ1-1, with a possible D match to TRBD1 (6 bases). The CDR3 consists of 16 residues. The germline V gene has CDR1 MDHEN and CDR2 SYDVKM. The V end lost 5 bases, the J end lost 1 base, and 17 bases lay between the germline ends. CDR3 DNA sequence: TGTGCCAGCAGTCAATCGTCCTGGACAGAGAACACTGAAGCTTTCTTT. Its translation is CASSQSSWTENTEAFF. Looking up the rest from reference TRBV28 and TRBJ1-1 gives the full variable domain: DVKVTQSSRYLVKRTGEKVFLECVQDMDHENMFWYRQDPGLGLRLIYFSYDVKMKEKGDIPEGYSVSREKKERFSLILESASTNQTSMYLCASSQSSWTENTEAFFGQGTRLTVV.

A remark on this clone: A junction end diverges from the germline sequence, so it may reflect a read error. The V and J genes are TRBV13 and TRBJ2-7, with D perhaps TRBD1 (6 bases). CDR1 PRHDT and CDR2 FYEKMQ come from the germline V gene (reference sequence). CDR3 length equals 12 residues. DNA for the CDR3: TGTGCCAGCGCCGGCAGGGGCTACGGGCAGTACTTC. Encoded protein: CASAGRGYGQYF.

This clone was counted between two and nine times. V is TRBV11-2 and J is TRBJ2-3; TRBD2 matches 8 bases. Germline V lookup: CDR1 SGHAT, CDR2 FQNNGV. The trim removed 1 base at V and 2 bases at J, leaving 11 bases unmatched. The CDR3 has 18 amino acids. The CDR3 region has the DNA TGTGCCAGCAGCTTAGGGTCGCCGGGAGGGCCGTTCACAGATACGCAGTATTTT. As protein: CASSLGSPGGPFTDTQYF.

V is TRBV7-9 and J is TRBJ2-1, with D uncertain. This CDR3 spans 17 amino acids. V lost 7 bases and J 1 base, leaving 20 bases between the germline ends. CDR1 is SEHNR and CDR2 is FQNEAQ in the germline V gene (reference sequence). The CDR3 loop is CASTPSNYRVSYNEQFF. The CDR3 DNA reads as TGTGCCAGCACCCCCTCTAACTACCGCGTTTCCTACAATGAGCAGTTCTTC.

Here the CDR3 DNA reads TGTGCCAGCAGCCTGATGGGACTAGCGGGGGCCCCCACAGATACGCAGTATTTT. It specifies CASSLMGLAGAPTDTQYF. V and J are TRBV7-9 and TRBJ2-3; 14 nucleotides align to TRBD2. CDR3 length equals 18 residues. V shed 5 bases and J 2 bases; nucleotides not matched to a gene: 9. Germline lookup yields CDR1 SEHNR and CDR2 FQNEAQ (reference sequence).

The genes are TRBV6-1 and TRBJ1-5; 9 bases fit TRBD1. Looked up from germline, CDR1 is MNHNS and CDR2 is SASEGT. The CDR3 extends over 15 amino acids. Germline trimming cut 5 bases from V and 1 base from J; bases unmatched to any gene: 3. The CDR3 reads CASSWTGESNQPQHF. The CDR3 DNA sequence: TGTGCCAGCAGTTGGACAGGGGAAAGCAATCAGCCCCAGCATTTT.

To note about this clone: This specimen includes other DNA sequences encoding the same CDR3. CDR3 sequence: CASSYRLNTEAFF. The DNA for the CDR3 is TGCGCCAGCAGCTACCGACTGAACACTGAAGCTTTCTTT. This chain joins TRBV5-1 and TRBJ1-1; D is uncertain. The V gene lost 3 bases and the J gene lost 0 bases, with 6 bases spanning the gap. This CDR3 spans 13 amino acids. Germline lookup yields CDR1 SGHRS and CDR2 YFSETQ.

The chain links TRBV7-8 to TRBJ2-1; D unclear. From germline, CDR1 is SGHVS and CDR2 FQNEAQ. The CDR3 extends over 15 amino acids. Trimming removed 1 base at V and 3 bases at J, with 10 bases between. CDR3 DNA: TGTGCCAGCAGCTTAGGGTTGGCTTTCTACAATGAGCAGTTCTTC. Its protein is CASSLGLAFYNEQFF.

V gene TRBV7-2 combines with J gene TRBJ1-1; D call uncertain. Trimming cost V 0 bases and J 4 bases, with 12 bases left between them. The V gene's germline CDR1 is SGHTA and CDR2 FQGNSA. This CDR3 has 15 residues. CDR3 sequence reads: CASSLAREWGTEAFF. The CDR3 region has the DNA TGTGCCAGCAGCTTAGCGCGGGAATGGGGCACTGAAGCTTTCTTT.

V usage is TRBV19 and J usage is TRBJ2-4; D may be TRBD2 (6 bases). The CDR3 is made up of 14 amino acids. V lost 4 bases to trimming and J lost 8 bases, with 15 bases between them. Germline loops: CDR1 LNHDA, CDR2 SQIVND (reference sequence). The CDR3 bases are TGTGCCAGTAGTACCAAGGCGGGGTCGGACATTCAGTACTTC. It translates to CASSTKAGSDIQYF.

In this sample, this clone turned up once. This sequence joins TRBV4-1 and TRBJ2-4; D is undetermined. The V gene lost 3 bases and the J gene lost 2 bases, with 8 bases spanning the gap. Germline-derived CDR1 and CDR2 are MGHRA and YSYEKL. This CDR3 has 14 residues. Here the CDR3 DNA reads TGCGCCAGCAGCCATCCGGGTCCCAAAAACATTCAGTACTTC. Amino acids: CASSHPGPKNIQYF.

This clone came up once. This sequence joins TRBV6-5 and TRBJ2-3; D gene unclear. In germline, CDR1 is MNHEY, CDR2 SVGAGI. The CDR3 has 12 amino acids. V was trimmed by 4 bases and J by 2 bases, leaving 4 bases between them. CDR3 sequence reads: CASSSNTDTQYF. The CDR3 nucleotides are TGTGCCAGCAGTTCGAACACAGATACGCAGTATTTT.

This rearrangement joins TRBV19 to TRBJ1-1; D remains ambiguous. V lost 5 bases and J lost 0, with 7 bases in between. CDR3 length: 13 residues. From germline, CDR1 is LNHDA and CDR2 SQIVND (reference sequence). The CDR3 protein is CASSSIVNTEAFF. CDR3 in DNA: TGTGCCAGTAGTTCGATCGTGAACACTGAAGCTTTCTTT.

As to this clone: One junction end does not reproduce the germline sequence, and a read error may be involved. The chain has TRBV19 and TRBJ1-5, with D possibly being TRBD1 (6 bases). Germline V gene sequence: CDR1 LNHDA, CDR2 SQIVND (reference sequence). The CDR3 has 15 amino acids. The CDR3 sequence: CANSIRGTLNQPQHF. In DNA form, the CDR3 reads TGTGCCAATAGTATCAGGGGAACCCTTAATCAGCCCCAGCATTTT.

The chain carries TRBV4-3 and TRBJ2-7; the D is unclear. Trimming removed 4 bases at V and 3 bases at J, with 19 bases between. CDR3 size: 16 residues. Germline values: CDR1 LGHNA, CDR2 YSLEER. Here the CDR3 reads CASSPLEDGCYYEQYF. CDR3 bases: TGCGCCAGCAGCCCCCTTGAGGACGGGTGTTACTACGAGCAGTACTTC.

The chain joins TRBV19 to TRBJ2-7, with 10 bases aligning to TRBD2. CDR3 size: 15 residues. The germline CDR1 and CDR2 sequences are LNHDA and SQIVND (reference sequence). With V trimmed by 6 bases and J by 4 bases, 9 bases remained unmatched. CDR3 nucleotides: TGTGCCAGTAGCGGAAAGACTAGCGGGTTGTACGAGCAGTACTTC. This sequence encodes CASSGKTSGLYEQYF.

This clone was observed a single time. The chain employs TRBV6-6 and TRBJ2-5, with no clear D. The CDR3 length is 16 residues. In germline, CDR1 is MNHNY, CDR2 SVGAGI (reference sequence). V lost 2 bases, J lost 2 bases, and 15 bases lay in between. The CDR3: CASSYPLWRQQETQYF. The CDR3, as DNA: TGTGCCAGCAGTTACCCCCTCTGGCGGCAACAAGAGACCCAGTACTTC.

The chain couples TRBV19 to TRBJ1-5; D unclear. CDR3 length: 15 residues. V was trimmed by 3 bases and J by 0 bases, leaving 9 bases between them. The germline V gene encodes CDR1 LNHDA and CDR2 SQIVND (reference sequence). The CDR3 protein is CASSIGTHSNQPQHF. As DNA, the CDR3 is TGTGCCAGTAGTATCGGCACCCATAGCAATCAGCCCCAGCATTTT.

V and J are TRBV5-4 and TRBJ1-1; 7 positions agree with TRBD1. The CDR3 contains 13 residues. The germline V gene has CDR1 SGHNT and CDR2 YYREEE (reference sequence). V dropped 4 bases and J dropped 2; count of bases not matched to a gene: 2. The DNA for the CDR3 is TGTGCCAGCAGCCGGGACAGTAACACTGAAGCTTTCTTT. Translated: CASSRDSNTEAFF.

The chain has TRBV2 and TRBJ2-7; tentative D call: TRBD1 (6 bases). Deletions cut 6 bases from V and 3 bases from J, with 12 bases between. This CDR3 is 13 amino acids long. In germline, CDR1 is SNHLY, CDR2 FYNNEI. This CDR3 reads CASRTGKFYEQYF. Written as DNA, the CDR3 is TGTGCCAGCAGGACAGGAAAGTTCTACGAGCAGTACTTC.

This clone was observed once. This rearrangement joins TRBV7-8 to TRBJ2-7; weak D call: TRBD2 (5 bases). V lost 1 base and J 7 bases, leaving 17 bases between the germline ends. The CDR3 has 15 residues. CDR1 and CDR2 from the germline V gene are SGHVS and FQNEAQ. CDR3 in DNA: TGTGCCAGCAGCTTAGTTGGCCTAGCAGTCCCGGAGCAGTACTTC. Its protein product is CASSLVGLAVPEQYF.

With respect to this clone: In the same sample, other DNA sequences code for this CDR3. The chain recombines TRBV28 with TRBJ1-1; D remains unclear. The CDR3 has 12 residues. V was trimmed by 3 bases and J by 2 bases, leaving 4 bases between them. Germline V lookup: CDR1 MDHEN, CDR2 SYDVKM. Here the CDR3 DNA reads TGTGCCAGCAGTTTTCGTAACACTGAAGCTTTCTTT. This codes for CASSFRNTEAFF. Filled out from reference TRBV28 and TRBJ1-1, the complete variable domain reads DVKVTQSSRYLVKRTGEKVFLECVQDMDHENMFWYRQDPGLGLRLIYFSYDVKMKEKGDIPEGYSVSREKKERFSLILESASTNQTSMYLCASSFRNTEAFFGQGTRLTVV.